These T cell receptor beta chains were read from a single sample in a study of CD8 T cells in Susac syndrome. Each CDR3 protein gets one entry after TCRdb re-called the immunoSEQ multiplex PCR reads with MiXCR. The table has about 47,000 distinct CDR3 sequences, 80% to 95% seen once. The sequencing input was CD8+ T cells from PBMCs. These receptors all come from a human donor in good health. CDR3s include the opening cysteine and the closing phenylalanine or tryptophan. D genes are given only for firm matches. Only part of the rows carry a size: once, few, many, or a class if the clone is expanded.

v_gene	j_gene	abundance	d_gene	CDR3aa	CDR3nt
TRBV7-9	TRBJ2-1	.	.	CASSPEGALGNEQFF	TGTGCCAGCAGCCCCGAGGGTGCACTGGGTAATGAGCAGTTCTTC
TRBV7-6	TRBJ2-1	.	.	CASSSTLSGSSYNEQFF	TGTGCCAGCAGCTCGACCCTTAGCGGTAGCTCCTACAATGAGCAGTTCTTC
TRBV5-6	TRBJ2-1	.	.	CASSLGVSYNEQFF	TGTGCCAGCAGCTTGGGGGTCTCCTACAATGAGCAGTTCTTC
TRBV2	TRBJ2-2	.	TRBD2	CASSEGLAGGPDTGELFF	TGTGCCAGCAGCGAGGGGCTAGCGGGAGGGCCGGACACCGGGGAGCTGTTTTTT
TRBV19	TRBJ2-5	.	.	CASSGPGEGLETQYF	TGTGCCAGTAGTGGTCCGGGAGAAGGGCTGGAGACCCAGTACTTC
TRBV12-3/TRBV12-4	TRBJ2-5	.	.	CASSLRGSQNQETQYF	TGTGCCAGCAGTTTAAGAGGGAGTCAGAACCAAGAGACCCAGTACTTC
TRBV7-9	TRBJ2-1	.	.	CASSSTGYEQFF	TGTGCCAGCAGCTCGACAGGCTACGAGCAGTTCTTC
TRBV9	TRBJ2-1	.	TRBD2	CASSEGTSGKANHFIDEQFF	TGTGCCAGCAGCGAGGGGACTAGCGGGAAGGCCAATCATTTCATCGATGAGCAGTTCTTC
TRBV3-1	TRBJ2-6	.	TRBD2	CASSSREGVSGANVLTF	TGTGCCAGCAGTTCACGGGAGGGAGTCTCGGGGGCCAACGTCCTGACTTTC
TRBV20-1	TRBJ2-7	.	TRBD2	CSASSPLLAGPVYEQYF	TGCAGTGCTAGTTCCCCCCTTCTAGCGGGGCCGGTCTACGAGCAGTACTTC
TRBV20-1	TRBJ1-5	.	TRBD1	CSALDLTGIYSNQPQHF	TGCAGTGCTCTCGACTTGACAGGGATCTATAGCAATCAGCCCCAGCATTTT
TRBV6-6	TRBJ2-7	.	.	CASSYLTQGNSYEQYF	TGTGCCAGCAGTTACTTGACGCAGGGTAACTCCTACGAGCAGTACTTC
TRBV6-2/TRBV6-3	TRBJ1-5	once	.	CASSQLQAQPQHF	TGTGCCAGCAGCCAGCTTCAAGCACAGCCCCAGCATTTT
TRBV7-2	TRBJ2-7	.	.	CASSYGWMEQYF	TGTGCCAGCAGCTATGGGTGGATGGAGCAGTACTTC
TRBV7-6	TRBJ2-2	.	TRBD2	CASSFQAGVTNTGELFF	TGTGCCAGCAGCTTTCAGGCGGGAGTTACGAACACCGGGGAGCTGTTTTTT
TRBV6-1	TRBJ2-2	few	.	CASRDGVKNTGELFF	TGTGCCAGCAGGGACGGAGTCAAGAACACCGGGGAGCTGTTTTTT